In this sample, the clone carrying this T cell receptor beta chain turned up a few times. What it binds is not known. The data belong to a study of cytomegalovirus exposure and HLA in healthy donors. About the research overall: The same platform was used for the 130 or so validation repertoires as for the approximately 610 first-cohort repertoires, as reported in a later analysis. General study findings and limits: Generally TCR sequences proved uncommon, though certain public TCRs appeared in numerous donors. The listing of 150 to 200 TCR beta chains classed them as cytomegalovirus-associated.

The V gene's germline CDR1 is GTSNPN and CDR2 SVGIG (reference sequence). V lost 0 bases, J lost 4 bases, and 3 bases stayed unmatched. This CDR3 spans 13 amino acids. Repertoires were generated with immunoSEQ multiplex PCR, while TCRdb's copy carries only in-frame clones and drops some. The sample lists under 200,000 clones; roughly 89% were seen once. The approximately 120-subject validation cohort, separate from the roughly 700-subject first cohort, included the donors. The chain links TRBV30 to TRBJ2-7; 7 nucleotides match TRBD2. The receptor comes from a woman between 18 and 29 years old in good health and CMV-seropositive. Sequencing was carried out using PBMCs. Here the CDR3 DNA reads TGTGCCTGGAGTGTCAGCGGGATGTACGAGCAGTACTTC. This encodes CAWSVSGMYEQYF.